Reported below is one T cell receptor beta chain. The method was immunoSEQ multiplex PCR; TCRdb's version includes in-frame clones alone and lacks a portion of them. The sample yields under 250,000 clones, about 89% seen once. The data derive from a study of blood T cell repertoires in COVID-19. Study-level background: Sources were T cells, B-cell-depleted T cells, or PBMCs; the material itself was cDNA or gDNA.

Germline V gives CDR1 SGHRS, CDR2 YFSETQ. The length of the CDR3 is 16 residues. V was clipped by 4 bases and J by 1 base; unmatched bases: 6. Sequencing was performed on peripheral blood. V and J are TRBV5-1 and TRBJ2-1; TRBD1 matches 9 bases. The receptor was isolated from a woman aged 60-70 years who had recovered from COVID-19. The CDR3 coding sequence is TGCGCCAGCAGCCCATCCGGGACAGGGTCCTACAATGAGCAGTTCTTC. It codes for CASSPSGTGSYNEQFF.